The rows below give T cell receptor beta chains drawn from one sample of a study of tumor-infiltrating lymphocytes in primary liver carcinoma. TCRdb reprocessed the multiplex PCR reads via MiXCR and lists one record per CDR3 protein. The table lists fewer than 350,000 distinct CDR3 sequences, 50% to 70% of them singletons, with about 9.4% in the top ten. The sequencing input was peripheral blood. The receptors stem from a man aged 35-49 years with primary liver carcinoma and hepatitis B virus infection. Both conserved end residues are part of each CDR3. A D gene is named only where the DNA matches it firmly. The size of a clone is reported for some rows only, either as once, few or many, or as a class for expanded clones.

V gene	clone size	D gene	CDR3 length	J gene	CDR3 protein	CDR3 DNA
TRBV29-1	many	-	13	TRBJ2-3	CSVGASFSDTQYF	TGCAGCGTTGGGGCTAGTTTCTCAGATACGCAGTATTTT
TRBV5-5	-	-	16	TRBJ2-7	CASSFAGGLTSYEQYF	TGTGCCAGCAGCTTTGCCGGGGGGCTCACCTCCTACGAGCAGTACTTC
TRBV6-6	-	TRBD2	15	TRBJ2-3	CATTRGDLNNQPQYF	TGTGCCACCACTCGGGGGGATCTTAACAATCAGCCCCAGTATTTT
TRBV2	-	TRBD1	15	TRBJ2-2	CASRETGGRTGELFF	TGTGCCAGCAGAGAGACAGGGGGCCGCACCGGGGAGCTGTTTTTT
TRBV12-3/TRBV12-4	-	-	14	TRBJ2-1	CASRLLVGVAEQFF	TGTGCCAGCAGGCTACTAGTGGGAGTGGCTGAGCAGTTCTTC
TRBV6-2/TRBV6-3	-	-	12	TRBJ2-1	CASTNPEAQHFF	TGTGCCAGCACTAACCCGGAAGCTCAGCACTTCTTC
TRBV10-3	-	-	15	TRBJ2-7	CVISESGREVYEQYF	TGTGTCATCAGTGAGTCTGGCAGAGAAGTCTACGAGCAGTACTTC
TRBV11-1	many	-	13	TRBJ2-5	CASSQGYGETQYF	TGTGCCAGCAGCCAGGGCTATGGGGAGACCCAGTACTTC
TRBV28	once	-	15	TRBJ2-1	CASSLLWEVENEQFF	TGTGCCAGCAGTTTGCTGTGGGAGGTCGAGAATGAGCAGTTCTTC
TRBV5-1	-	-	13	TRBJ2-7	CASSPGVDCEQYF	TGCGCCAGCAGCCCAGGCGTAGACTGCGAGCAGTACTTC
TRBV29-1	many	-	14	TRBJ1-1	CSANREPMNTEAFF	TGCAGCGCGAACAGGGAGCCGATGAACACTGAAGCTTTCTTT
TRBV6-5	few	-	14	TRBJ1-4	CASSYSGGPEKLFF	TGTGCCAGCAGTTACTCGGGAGGGCCCGAAAAACTGTTTTTT
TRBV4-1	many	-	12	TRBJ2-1	CASSQEGYEQFF	TGCGCCAGCAGCCAAGAGGGATATGAGCAGTTCTTC
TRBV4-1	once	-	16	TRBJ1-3	CASSQDPRRAGNIIYF	TGCGCCAGCAGCCAAGACCCCAGGAGGGCTGGAAACATCATATATTTT
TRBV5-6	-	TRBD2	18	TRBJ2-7	CASSQGLVGMMLSYEQYF	TGTGCCAGCAGCCAGGGACTAGTGGGAATGATGTTGTCCTACGAGCAGTACTTC
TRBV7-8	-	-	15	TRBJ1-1	CASSQGGGRGTEAFF	TGTGCCAGCAGTCAAGGGGGGGGAAGGGGCACTGAAGCTTTCTTT
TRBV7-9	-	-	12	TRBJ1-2	CASSPNGGAYTF	TGTGCCAGCAGCCCTAACGGTGGAGCCTACACCTTC
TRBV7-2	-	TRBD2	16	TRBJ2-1	CASSDRTSGLHNEQFF	TGTGCCAGCAGCGACCGGACTAGCGGGCTGCACAATGAGCAGTTCTTC
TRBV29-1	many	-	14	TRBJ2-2	CSVGWGANTGELFF	TGCAGCGTAGGGTGGGGCGCGAACACCGGGGAGCTGTTTTTT
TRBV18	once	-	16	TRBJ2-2	CASSPSLDPGSGELFF	TGTGCCAGCTCACCCTCACTGGACCCCGGGAGCGGGGAGCTGTTTTTT
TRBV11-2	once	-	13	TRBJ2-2	CVSSLGAAGELFF	TGTGTCAGCAGCTTAGGAGCAGCCGGGGAGCTGTTTTTT
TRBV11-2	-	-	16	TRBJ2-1	CASSGYWGGRGYEQFF	TGTGCAAGCAGCGGTTATTGGGGGGGAAGGGGGTATGAGCAGTTCTTC
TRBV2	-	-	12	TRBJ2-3	CASRSDEDTQYF	TGTGCCAGCAGATCAGACGAGGATACGCAGTATTTT
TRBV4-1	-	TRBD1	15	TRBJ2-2	CASSPNLQGAGELIF	TGCGCCAGCAGCCCGAACCTACAGGGGGCCGGGGAGCTGATTTTT
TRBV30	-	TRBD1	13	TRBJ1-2	CAWSARRGAGYTF	TGTGCCTGGAGTGCCCGCAGGGGGGCTGGCTACACCTTC
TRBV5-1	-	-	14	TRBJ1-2	CASSLYERAGGYTF	TGCGCCAGCAGCTTGTACGAGAGGGCCGGCGGCTACACCTTC
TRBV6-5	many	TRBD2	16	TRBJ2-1	CASSYSGGLAANEQFF	TGTGCCAGCAGTTACTCAGGGGGACTAGCGGCCAATGAGCAGTTCTTC
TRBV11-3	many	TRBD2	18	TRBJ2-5	CASSPGTSGSRGQETQYF	TGTGCCAGCAGCCCCGGGACTAGCGGGAGCAGGGGACAAGAGACCCAGTACTTC
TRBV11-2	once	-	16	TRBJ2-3	CASIIGRASPPYVQYF	TGTGCCAGCATCATAGGGCGGGCTTCGCCCCCCTATGTGCAGTATTTT
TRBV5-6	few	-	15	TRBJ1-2	CASSLAEVPSYGYTF	TGTGCCAGCAGCTTGGCGGAGGTGCCTTCCTATGGCTACACCTTC
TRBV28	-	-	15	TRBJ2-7	CASGIGTGRRYEQYF	TGTGCCAGTGGTATTGGGACGGGCCGCCGCTACGAGCAGTACTTC
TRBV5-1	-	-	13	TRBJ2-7	CASSLTPSYEQYF	TGCGCCAGCAGCTTAACACCGTCCTACGAGCAGTACTTC
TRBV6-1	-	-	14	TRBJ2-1	CASSNRGEGDILFF	TGTGCCAGCAGTAACCGCGGGGAGGGGGACATACTGTTCTTC
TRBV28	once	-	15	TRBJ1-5	CASSPGVYSNQPQHF	TGTGCCAGCAGCCCAGGGGTTTATAGCAATCAGCCCCAGCATTTT
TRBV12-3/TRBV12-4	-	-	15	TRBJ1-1	CASRRSEGMNTEAFF	TGTGCCAGCAGGAGGTCAGAGGGGATGAACACTGAAGCTTTCTTT
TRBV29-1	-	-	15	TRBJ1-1	CSAGAGCGMNAEAFF	TGCAGCGCCGGTGCAGGGTGTGGGATGAACGCTGAAGCTTTCTTT
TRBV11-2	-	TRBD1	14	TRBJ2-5	CASSTRQGRETQYF	TGTGCCAGCAGCACCAGACAGGGAAGGGAGACACAGTACTTC
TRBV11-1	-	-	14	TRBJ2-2	CVSSLWANAGELFF	TGTGTCAGCAGTTTATGGGCAAACGCCGGGGAGCTGTTTTTT
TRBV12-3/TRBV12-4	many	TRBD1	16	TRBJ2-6	CASRGTGASGANVLTF	TGTGCCAGCAGGGGGACAGGGGCGAGCGGGGCCAACGTCCTGACTTTC
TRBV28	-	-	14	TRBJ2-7	CARSPGRVTYEQYF	TGTGCCAGGTCACCGGGACGGGTAACCTACGAGCAGTACTTC
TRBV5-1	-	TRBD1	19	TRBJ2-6	CASSLEWTGATSGANVLTF	TGCGCCAGCAGCTTGGAATGGACAGGGGCCACTTCTGGGGCCAACGTCCTGACTTTC
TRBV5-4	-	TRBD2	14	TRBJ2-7	CVSSPPGLEVEQYF	TGTGTCAGCAGCCCTCCCGGACTAGAAGTCGAGCAGTACTTC
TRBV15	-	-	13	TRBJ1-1	CATSVRLQVEAFF	TGTGCCACCAGCGTTAGACTCCAGGTGGAAGCTTTCTTT
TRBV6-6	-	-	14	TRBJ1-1	CAVKGENQNTEASF	TGTGCCGTCAAGGGGGAAAATCAGAACACTGAAGCTTCCTTT
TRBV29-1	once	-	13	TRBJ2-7	CGVGAEGSYEQYF	TGCGGCGTTGGGGCAGAGGGCTCCTACGAGCAGTACTTC
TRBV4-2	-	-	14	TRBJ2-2	CAISQGQNTGELFF	TGTGCCATCAGCCAAGGACAGAACACCGGGGAGCTGTTTTTT
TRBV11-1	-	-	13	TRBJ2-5	CPSSRAPAETQYF	TGTCCCAGCAGTCGGGCCCCGGCGGAGACCCAGTATTTC
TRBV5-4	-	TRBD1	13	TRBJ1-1	CASSFAGGDKTFF	TGTGCCAGCAGCTTCGCAGGGGGCGATAAGACTTTCTTT
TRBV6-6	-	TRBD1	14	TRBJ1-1	CANSATQGTTEAFF	TGTGCCAACAGTGCAACACAGGGGACTACTGAAGCTTTCTTT
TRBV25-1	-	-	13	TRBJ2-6	CASRPGGANVLTF	TGTGCCAGCAGACCGGGGGGGGCCAACGTCCTGACTTTC
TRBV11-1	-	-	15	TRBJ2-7	CASSLDTATANEQYF	TGTGCCAGCAGCTTGGACACCGCAACCGCCAACGAACAGTACTTC
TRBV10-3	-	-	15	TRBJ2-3	CAISAETPSADTQYF	TGTGCCATCAGTGCGGAGACCCCAAGCGCAGATACGCAGTATTTT
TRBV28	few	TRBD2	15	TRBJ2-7	CASSSPPSGRYEQYF	TGTGCCAGCAGTTCCCCGCCGAGCGGGAGATACGAGCAGTACTTC
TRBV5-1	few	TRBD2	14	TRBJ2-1	CASLRNAGDNEQFF	TGCGCCAGCTTAAGAAATGCGGGGGACAATGAGCAGTTCTTC
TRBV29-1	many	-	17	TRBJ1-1	CSVEKAVGSLSGTEAFF	TGCAGCGTTGAGAAGGCGGTGGGATCCCTGTCGGGGACTGAAGCTTTCTTT